Here is one TCR beta chain with its context. These data come from a study of shared clonotypes between healthy human individuals. Study-wide background: CD4 naive cells filled three plates per donor, CD4 memory three, CD8 naive two and CD8 memory one.

Selected positively for CCR7 and CD45RO-negative, naive CD8 cells excluded terminally differentiated effector memory CD45RA+ cells. Every subset's genomic DNA went evenly onto several immunoSEQ plates. Sequencing used immunoSEQ multiplex PCR; TCRdb keeps in-frame clones, though not all of them. The repertoire consists of nearly 2 million clones, with just under 95% occurring once and the leading ten covering 1% to 1.5%. The material sequenced was naive CD8+ T cells sorted from blood. The source of this sequence is a man aged 18 to 29 in good health.

CDR3 loop: CASYPGGSSPLHF. The CDR3, as DNA: TGTGCCAGCTACCCGGGGGGATCTTCACCCCTCCACTTT. The chain has TRBV27 and TRBJ1-6; TRBD1 is a possible D gene (5 bases). The CDR3 totals 13 residues. The germline V gene encodes CDR1 MNHEY and CDR2 SMNVEV (reference sequence). Trimming took 8 bases from V and 9 from J, leaving 14 bases between them.